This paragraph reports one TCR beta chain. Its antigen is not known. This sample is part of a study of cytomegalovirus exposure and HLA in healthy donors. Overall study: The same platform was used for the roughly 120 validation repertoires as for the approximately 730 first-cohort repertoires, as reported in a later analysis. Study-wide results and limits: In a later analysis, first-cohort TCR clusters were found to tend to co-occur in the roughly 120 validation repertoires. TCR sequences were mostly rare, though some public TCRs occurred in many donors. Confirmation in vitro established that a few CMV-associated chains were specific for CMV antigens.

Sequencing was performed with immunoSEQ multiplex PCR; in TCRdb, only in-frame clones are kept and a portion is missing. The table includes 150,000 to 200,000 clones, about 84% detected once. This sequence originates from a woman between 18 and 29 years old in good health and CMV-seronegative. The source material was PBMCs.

The CDR3 nucleotides are TGTGCCAGCAGCTTAGAGGGGGCAGGGAGACCCGGGGAGCTGTTTTTT. It translates to CASSLEGAGRPGELFF. This chain joins TRBV11-2 and TRBJ2-2, with a possible D match to TRBD1 (6 bases). V lost 0 bases to trimming and J lost 6 bases, with 14 bases between them. The V gene's germline CDR1 is SGHAT and CDR2 FQNNGV. The CDR3 spans 16 residues. Looking up the rest from reference TRBV11-2 and TRBJ2-2 gives the full variable domain: EAGVAQSPRYKIIEKRQSVAFWCNPISGHATLYWYQQILGQGPKLLIQFQNNGVVDDSQLPKDRFSAERLKGVDSTLKIQPAKLEDSAVYLCASSLEGAGRPGELFFGEGSRLTVL.